A single sample is the source of the 25 T cell receptor beta chains below, sequenced in a study of OX40 agonist ivuxolimab in advanced cancers. Produced via immunoSEQ multiplex PCR; TCRdb's table is partial and in-frame only. The sample records about 40,000 clones, over 75% being singletons. Sequencing was performed on CD4+ or CD8+ T cells sorted from blood, taken in a trial of the OX40 agonist ivuxolimab. Receptors originate from an adult with an advanced solid tumor such as melanoma, head and neck, liver or kidney cancer.

The chain has TRBV4-1 and TRBJ2-1; 7 nucleotides line up with TRBD2. V shed 2 bases, J shed 6 bases, and the junction held 16 bases outside the gene matches. The germline gives CDR1 MGHRA, CDR2 YSYEKL. This CDR3 has 18 amino acids. The CDR3 DNA is TGCGCCAGCAGCCAAAAAGGTCATCGGGACTACCCTATCAATGAGCAGTTCTTC. Amino acids: CASSQKGHRDYPINEQFF.

In its sample, this clone was seen a few times. V is TRBV18 and J is TRBJ2-7, with D perhaps TRBD2 (5 bases). V lost 7 bases, J lost 0 bases, and 13 bases lay in between. CDR3 length: 14 amino acids. The germline CDR1 and CDR2 sequences are KGHSH and LQKENI. The CDR3 region has the DNA TGTGCCAGCTTACGGACTGCGAGCTCCTACGAGCAGTACTTC. Translating gives CASLRTASSYEQYF.

The chain is built from TRBV18 and TRBJ1-1; D not resolved. Germline-derived CDR1 and CDR2 are KGHSH and LQKENI. Trimming removed 6 bases at V and 4 bases at J, with 15 bases between. The CDR3 runs 14 residues. The CDR3 here is CASSSALLGTEAFF. The CDR3 DNA is TGTGCCAGCTCTTCGGCTCTCCTGGGCACTGAAGCTTTCTTT.

The V call is TRBV30, the J call TRBJ2-1, with unresolved D. V lost 0 bases and J lost 4, with 4 bases in between. In germline, CDR1 is GTSNPN, CDR2 SVGIG (reference sequence). CDR3 size: 12 residues. The CDR3 reads CAWSVPYNEQFF. The DNA for the CDR3 is TGTGCCTGGAGTGTACCTTACAATGAGCAGTTCTTC.

The sample holds one count of this clone. The chain joins TRBV30 to TRBJ2-7; 10 positions match TRBD1. Germline trimming cut 6 bases from V and 2 bases from J; bases unmatched to any gene: 1. This CDR3 is 12 amino acids long. In germline, CDR1 is GTSNPN, CDR2 SVGIG (reference sequence). This chain's CDR3 is CACGTGAYEQYF. The CDR3 nucleotides are TGTGCCTGCGGGACAGGGGCCTACGAGCAGTACTTC.

This clone was observed a handful of times. This rearrangement joins TRBV29-1 to TRBJ1-1; D gene unclear. Germline CDR1 SQVTM, CDR2 ANQGSEA. V lost 4 bases to trimming and J lost 1 base, with 4 bases between them. CDR3 length: 11 residues. CDR3 nucleotide sequence: TGCAGCGTTGTGGGGAACACTGAAGCTTTCTTT. Its translation is CSVVGNTEAFF.

J is TRBJ1-2 and V is TRBV11-1, with TRBD1 identical over 7 bases. From germline, CDR1 is SGHAT and CDR2 FQDESV (reference sequence). V dropped 5 bases and J dropped 14; count of bases not matched to a gene: 14. This CDR3 is 13 amino acids long. The CDR3 region is CASSLEDRKTGTF. The CDR3 DNA reads as TGTGCCAGCAGCCTAGAGGACAGGAAAACTGGAACCTTC.

This clone was detected only a few times. V gene TRBV6-5 combines with J gene TRBJ1-1; 7 bases agree with TRBD1. This CDR3 comprises 14 residues. Germline V gene sequence: CDR1 MNHEY, CDR2 SVGAGI. The ends lost 6 bases at V and 11 bases at J; junction bases unmatched: 15. The CDR3 is CASRLDRAGTGAFF. The CDR3 region has the DNA TGTGCCAGCAGACTTGACAGGGCGGGTACGGGGGCTTTCTTT.

The V and J genes are TRBV2 and TRBJ2-3; TRBD1 is a possible D gene (6 bases). The CDR3 has 15 residues. Germline values: CDR1 SNHLY, CDR2 FYNNEI. V lost 4 bases, J lost 1 base, and 12 bases lay in between. CDR3: CASSAQGWGTDTQYF. The CDR3 coding sequence is TGTGCCAGCAGTGCACAGGGTTGGGGCACAGATACGCAGTATTTT.

The sample holds one count of this clone. The J gene is TRBJ1-3, the V gene TRBV5-6; D unclear. CDR1 and CDR2 (germline): SGHDT, YYEEEE. Trimming left V 5 bases short and J 0 bases short, with 15 bases between. This CDR3 spans 16 amino acids. CDR3: CASSYRRPSSGNTIYF. CDR3 sequence (DNA): TGTGCCAGCAGTTACCGACGGCCGAGCTCTGGAAACACCATATATTTT. Complete variable domain (other parts from reference TRBV5-6 and TRBJ1-3): DAGVTQSPTHLIKTRGQQVTLRCSPKSGHDTVSWYQQALGQGPQFIFQYYEEEERQRGNFPDRFSGHQFPNYSSELNVNALLLGDSALYLCASSYRRPSSGNTIYFGEGSWLTVV.

The J gene is TRBJ2-7, the V gene TRBV27, with TRBD1 matching over 10 bases. This CDR3 region has 13 residues. The trim removed 6 bases at V and 5 bases at J, leaving 4 bases unmatched. Germline V lookup: CDR1 MNHEY, CDR2 SMNVEV (reference sequence). Here the CDR3 DNA reads TGTGCCAGCAGACGGACAGGGGGTCACGAGCAGTACTTC. Translation: CASRRTGGHEQYF.

The chain joins TRBV10-3 to TRBJ1-2; 11 positions match TRBD1. Per germline, CDR1 ENHRY and CDR2 SYGVKD. This CDR3 spans 15 amino acids. The ends lost 3 bases at V and 4 bases at J; junction bases unmatched: 4. CDR3 bases: TGTGCCATCAGTGACGGACAGGGGGCAGTCTATGGCTACACCTTC. It specifies CAISDGQGAVYGYTF.

The chain uses TRBV19 and TRBJ2-7; 7 nucleotides match TRBD1. The V and J ends lost 5 bases and 4 bases, in that order; junction bases with no gene match: 2. The CDR3 sequence is 12 residues long. Germline CDR1 reads LNHDA; CDR2 reads SQIVND (reference sequence). The CDR3 sequence is CASSETGYEQYF. Here the CDR3 DNA reads TGTGCCAGTAGTGAGACAGGGTACGAGCAGTACTTC.

This chain links TRBV23-1 with TRBJ2-7; tentatively, D is TRBD1 (5 bases). TRBV23-1 is known as an ORF, though its function is uncertain. The V end was cut by 2 bases, the J end by 2 bases, with 13 bases between. This CDR3 is 15 amino acids long. The DNA of the CDR3 is TGCGCCAGCAGTCAAACAGGCCAGGACCCCTACGAGCAGTACTTC. Amino acid sequence: CASSQTGQDPYEQYF.

The chain links TRBV6-1 to TRBJ1-1, with D uncertain. The CDR3 consists of 15 residues. Germline lookup yields CDR1 MNHNS and CDR2 SASEGT. The V and J ends lost 7 bases and 1 base respectively, with 16 bases between them. The DNA of the CDR3 is TGTGCCAGCATCCTAAGGAGGCGGCCGAACACTGAAGCTTTCTTT. This gives the protein CASILRRRPNTEAFF.

The V call is TRBV4-2, the J call TRBJ2-1; 13 bases align to TRBD2. With V trimmed by 4 bases and J by 7 bases, 13 bases remained unmatched. In germline, CDR1 is LGHNA, CDR2 YNFKEQ. CDR3 length: 18 amino acids. The CDR3 DNA sequence: TGTGCCAGCAGCCTGAGGAACTCTACTAGCGGGAGGGCGAATGAGCAGTTCTTC. This translates into CASSLRNSTSGRANEQFF.

This rearrangement joins TRBV28 to TRBJ1-2; 9 bases fit TRBD1. Germline loops: CDR1 MDHEN, CDR2 SYDVKM. This CDR3 region has 14 residues. With V trimmed by 6 bases and J by 4 bases, 6 bases remained unmatched. CDR3 nucleotide sequence: TGTGCCAGCAGACCGGGACAGGGTGGCTATGGCTACACCTTC. Its translation is CASRPGQGGYGYTF.

The chain has TRBV12-5 and TRBJ1-5; no clear D. The V gene's germline CDR1 is LGHNT and CDR2 FRNRAP. This CDR3 is 12 amino acids long. Trimming shortened V by 1 base and J by 7 bases, and 5 bases separated the two germline ends. The CDR3 DNA is TGTGCTAGTGGTTTGGGGATACAGCCCCAGCATTTT. This codes for CASGLGIQPQHF.

V is TRBV11-2 and J is TRBJ1-3, with 7 positions matching TRBD1. The V segment lost 4 bases and the J segment 6 bases; nucleotides outside the gene matches: 6. Germline assignment: CDR1 SGHAT and CDR2 FQNNGV. The CDR3 is made up of 14 amino acids. The CDR3, as DNA: TGTGCCAGCAGCTCCGACAGGGATGCAAACACCATATATTTT. Translating gives CASSSDRDANTIYF.

CDR3 protein: CASSLAGQGPNEQFF. In DNA form, the CDR3 reads TGTGCCAGCAGCTTAGCGGGACAGGGCCCCAATGAGCAGTTCTTC. The chain recombines TRBV7-6 with TRBJ2-1; 9 bases fit TRBD1. The V segment lost 0 bases and the J segment 6 bases; nucleotides outside the gene matches: 3. CDR1 and CDR2 from the germline V gene are SGHVS and FNYEAQ. This CDR3 contains 15 residues. The full variable domain, with the rest looked up from reference TRBV7-6 and TRBJ2-1, is GAGVSQSPRYKVTKRGQDVALRCDPISGHVSLYWYRQALGQGPEFLTYFNYEAQQDKSGLPNDRFSAERPEGSISTLTIQRTEQRDSAMYRCASSLAGQGPNEQFFGPGTRLTVL.

The genes are TRBV11-2 and TRBJ1-2; 8 bases map to TRBD1. CDR1 is SGHAT and CDR2 is FQNNGV in the germline V gene. The junction had 3 bases not matched to a gene; V was cut back by 0 bases and J by 3 bases. The CDR3 sequence is 15 residues long. As DNA, the CDR3 is TGTGCCAGCAGCTTAGACCGGGACAGGTACTATGGCTACACCTTC. Its translation: CASSLDRDRYYGYTF.

CDR3 amino acids: CASSETAGNTIYF. The DNA of the CDR3 is TGCGCCAGCAGTGAGACAGCTGGAAACACCATATATTTT. The genes are TRBV10-1 and TRBJ1-3; no clear D gene. Trimming took off 2 bases at V and 2 bases at J, with 4 bases between the two ends. CDR3 length equals 13 residues. Germline V gene sequence: CDR1 WNHNN, CDR2 SYGVQD (reference sequence).

The chain recombines TRBV7-2 with TRBJ1-1, with D unclear. Germline V gene sequence: CDR1 SGHTA, CDR2 FQGNSA. Trimming stripped 5 bases from V and 1 base from J, with 14 bases between. This CDR3 is built from 15 residues. The CDR3 region has the DNA TGTGCCAGCAGCCCGACGGGCCCGGGGAACACTGAAGCTTTCTTT. Translated, it gives CASSPTGPGNTEAFF.

This clone has a single count. This chain uses TRBV7-9 with TRBJ2-5; 8 nucleotides agree with TRBD2. The trim removed 7 bases at V and 0 bases at J, leaving 7 bases unmatched. Germline CDR1 is SEHNR and CDR2 is FQNEAQ (reference sequence). The CDR3 has 15 amino acids. Written as DNA, the CDR3 is TGTGCCAGCACCACTAGCGGAGTGTACCAAGAGACCCAGTACTTC. This sequence encodes CASTTSGVYQETQYF.

The chain joins TRBV19 to TRBJ2-1; tentative D call: TRBD2 (6 bases). CDR3 size: 13 residues. Between the trimmed V and J ends, which lost 5 bases and 10 bases, there was a span of 15 bases. Germline V gene sequence: CDR1 LNHDA, CDR2 SQIVND (reference sequence). For the CDR3, the DNA is TGTGCCAGTAGTTGGGACTGGGTCACAGAGCAGTTCTTC. Its translation: CASSWDWVTEQFF.